This record covers a single T cell receptor (beta chain). Antigen specificity is unknown. The CDR3 has 14 residues. In germline, CDR1 is LNHNV, CDR2 YYDKDF (reference sequence). V shed 2 bases and J shed 9 bases, with 14 bases lying between them. These data originate in a study of CD8+ T cells in alopecia areata. General observations from the study: Sequencing of scalp samples also includes resident alphabeta T cells from normal skin. Elevated clonality characterized lesional scalp relative to normal scalp, particularly in alopecia totalis/universalis.

Both peripheral blood and punch biopsies of lesional scalp skin were obtained from patients who had alopecia areata. PBMC-derived CD4+ and CD8+ T cells were sorted. The authors extracted RNA and reverse transcribed it into cDNA as the sequencing template. This table comes from immunoSEQ multiplex PCR, and its TCRdb copy is limited to in-frame clones, with some not included. The data contain about 130,000 clones, approximately 49% of them singletons. This chain connects TRBV15 to TRBJ2-1; D is perhaps TRBD2 (5 bases). This clonotype originated in a human donor with alopecia areata. The material sequenced was CD8+ T cells sorted from blood, taken at week 0. The CDR3 DNA sequence: TGTGCCACCAGCAGACCTACAGAGCGGCTTGAGCAGTTCTTC. Encoded protein: CATSRPTERLEQFF. Combining the CDR3 with reference TRBV15 and TRBJ2-1 gives the whole variable domain DAMVIQNPRYQVTQFGKPVTLSCSQTLNHNVMYWYQQKSSQAPKLLFHYYDKDFNNEADTPDNFQSRRPNTSFCFLDIRSPGLGDTAMYLCATSRPTERLEQFFGPGTRLTVL.